The T cell receptor (beta chain) described here comes from a study of T cell repertoires in cytomegalovirus infection. Overall study results and limits: It was HLA-C-restricted CMV-specific TCR beta clonotypes that dominated the response ex vivo.

The CDR3 runs 18 residues. V gave up 0 bases and J gave up 7 bases; unmatched junction bases: 14. CDR1 and CDR2 from the germline V gene are MNHNS and SASEGT. At least ten counts were recorded for this clonotype. Its specificity is not known. TCRdb reprocessed the reads with MiXCR, giving one entry per CDR3 protein. Seen here are approximately 550,000 distinct CDR3 sequences, 16% observed once, and the top ten hold around 25%. The chain recombines TRBV6-1 with TRBJ2-2; TRBD1 matches 7 bases. Sequencing was carried out using CD8+ T cells from PBMCs. This TCR derives from a human donor in good health (CMV status not recorded). Some clones in this sample may be carry-over from other donors' samples. The CDR3 DNA is TGTGCCAGCAGTGAAGCTCCTACCTTGGACAGGACGGGCGGGGAGCTGTTTTTT. It encodes CASSEAPTLDRTGGELFF.